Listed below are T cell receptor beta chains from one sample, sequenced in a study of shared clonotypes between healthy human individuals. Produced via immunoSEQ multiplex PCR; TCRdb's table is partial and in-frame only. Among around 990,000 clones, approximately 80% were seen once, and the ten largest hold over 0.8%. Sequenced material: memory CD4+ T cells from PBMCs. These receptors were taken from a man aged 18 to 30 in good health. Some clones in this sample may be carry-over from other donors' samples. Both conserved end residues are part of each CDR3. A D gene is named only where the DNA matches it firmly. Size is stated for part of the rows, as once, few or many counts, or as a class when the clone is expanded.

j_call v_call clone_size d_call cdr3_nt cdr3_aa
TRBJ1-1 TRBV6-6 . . TGTGCCAGCAGACGCGAGGGCACTGAAGCTTTCTTT CASRREGTEAFF
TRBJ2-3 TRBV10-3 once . TGTGCCATCAGTGTAACAGATACGCAGTATTTT CAISVTDTQYF
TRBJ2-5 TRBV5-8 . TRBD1 TGTGCCAGCAGCTTGACAGGGGAAGAGACCCAGTACTTC CASSLTGEETQYF
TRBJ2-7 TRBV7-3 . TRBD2 TGTGCCAGCAGCTCAGGGACTAGCGGCTACGAGCAGTACTTC CASSSGTSGYEQYF
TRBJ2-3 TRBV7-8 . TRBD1 TGTGCCAGCAGCTCCCGGACAGGGGGTATGAGTACGCAGTATTTT CASSSRTGGMSTQYF
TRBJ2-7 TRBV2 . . TGTGCCAGCAGCGTCTTATCTCTCCGTGGCAGGAAGTCGCTTAGGTCGCTTCACGAGCAGTACTTC CASSVLSLRGRKSLRSLHEQYF
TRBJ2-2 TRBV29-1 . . TGCAGCGGCGAGAGGGGTCCCGGGGAGCTGTTTTTT CSGERGPGELFF
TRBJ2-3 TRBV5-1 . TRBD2 TGCGCCAGCGGCGCCGGGACTAGCGGGAGTGGGGCAGATACGCAGTATTTT CASGAGTSGSGADTQYF
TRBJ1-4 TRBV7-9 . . TGTGCCAGCAGCTTAATGGGGGAATCGTGGAGTAATGAAAAACTGTTTTTT CASSLMGESWSNEKLFF
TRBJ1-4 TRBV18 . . TGTGCCAGCTCACCACCAACCCGGGCCAAATTTGAAAAACTGTTTTTT CASSPPTRAKFEKLFF
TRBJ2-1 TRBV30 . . TGTGCCTGGAGGAAACGTTCGGGGGTTGGCAGGGATGTCCGACAAGGATTTAATGAGCAGTTCTTC CAWRKRSGVGRDVRQGFNEQFF
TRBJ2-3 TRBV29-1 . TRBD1 TGCAGCGTCGACGGGACAGGGGAAAATACGCAGTATTTT CSVDGTGENTQYF
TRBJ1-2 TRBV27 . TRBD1 TGTGCCAGCAGTCCTCCGGGACAGGGCCCCTATGGCTACACCTTC CASSPPGQGPYGYTF
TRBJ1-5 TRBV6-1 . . TGTGCCAGCAGTGAATCGGTGGGCAATCAGCCCCAGCATTTT CASSESVGNQPQHF
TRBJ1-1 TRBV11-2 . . TGTGCCAGCAGCTCCAGGGGTACTGAAGCTTTCTTT CASSSRGTEAFF
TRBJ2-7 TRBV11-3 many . TGTGCCAGCAGCCTCGGACCCCCCAGCGAGCAGTACTTC CASSLGPPSEQYF
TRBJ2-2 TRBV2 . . TGTGCCAGCAGGTCAGGGACCGGGGAGCTGTTTTTT CASRSGTGELFF
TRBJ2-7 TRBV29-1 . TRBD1 TGCAGCGTTGAAGGGGACAGGGATTACGAGCAGTACTTC CSVEGDRDYEQYF
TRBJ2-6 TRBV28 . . TGTGCCAGCAGATCAAGCTCTGGGGCCAACGTCCTGACTTTC CASRSSSGANVLTF
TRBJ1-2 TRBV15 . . TGTGCCACCAGCAGGACCGAACCTAACTATGGCTACACCTTC CATSRTEPNYGYTF
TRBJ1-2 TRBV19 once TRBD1 TGTGCCAGTAGTACTCCCTGGACAGGGCACGGCTACACCTTC CASSTPWTGHGYTF
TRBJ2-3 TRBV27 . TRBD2 TGTGCCAGCAGTGAGCATTTAATAGCGGGAGGGCCCACAGATACGCAGTATTTT CASSEHLIAGGPTDTQYF